This T cell receptor (beta chain) is drawn from a study of siplizumab effects on memory and regulatory T cells. The count of this clone is one. No antigen is known for it. Germline V gives CDR1 SGHVS, CDR2 FQNEAQ. V was trimmed by 3 bases and J by 0 bases, leaving 9 bases between them. There are 15 residues in the CDR3. Assay used: immunoSEQ multiplex PCR; TCRdb lists only in-frame clones, some missing. Of approximately 100,000 clones listed, approximately 92% are singletons. The study, taken as a whole, reports: Proliferating clones, CD4+ or CD8+, lacked an assignable naive or memory phenotype in roughly 80-97% of cases. Mapping to unstimulated subsets was achieved for only a minor fraction of alloreactive clones. Significantly reduced by siplizumab was the cumulative frequency of alloreactive sequences, namely those traceable to unstimulated CD4+ memory cells. The suppressive capacity of proliferating Tregs from siplizumab cultures remained unconfirmed.

Material for sequencing was non-Treg CD4+ T cells sorted from blood. This chain links TRBV7-8 with TRBJ1-3, with D unclear. The receptor was derived from a human donor in good health. The CDR3 nucleotides read TGTGCCAGCAGCTTGTGGACTTACTCTGGAAACACCATATATTTT. Its protein is CASSLWTYSGNTIYF.